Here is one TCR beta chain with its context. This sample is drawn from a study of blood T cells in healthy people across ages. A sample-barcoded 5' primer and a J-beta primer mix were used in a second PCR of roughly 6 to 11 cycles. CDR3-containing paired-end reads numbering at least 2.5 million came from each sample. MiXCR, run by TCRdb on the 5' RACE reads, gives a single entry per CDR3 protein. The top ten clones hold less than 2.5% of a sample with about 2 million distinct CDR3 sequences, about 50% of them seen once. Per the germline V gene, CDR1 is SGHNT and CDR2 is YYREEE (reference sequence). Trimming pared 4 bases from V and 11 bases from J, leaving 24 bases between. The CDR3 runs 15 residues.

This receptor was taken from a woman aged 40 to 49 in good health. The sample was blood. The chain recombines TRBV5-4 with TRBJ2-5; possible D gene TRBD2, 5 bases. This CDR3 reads CASSAVGGGPREQYF. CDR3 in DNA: TGTGCCAGCAGCGCCGTGGGTGGTGGTCCTAGGGAGCAGTACTTC. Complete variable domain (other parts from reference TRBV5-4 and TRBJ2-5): ETGVTQSPTHLIKTRGQQVTLRCSSQSGHNTVSWYQQALGQGPQFIFQYYREEENGRGNFPPRFSGLQFPNYSSELNVNALELDDSALYLCASSAVGGGPREQYFGPGTRLLVL.